The source of this T cell receptor (beta chain) is a study of T-cell memory formation after mild COVID-19. TCRdb ran MiXCR on the 5' RACE reads and lists one entry per CDR3 protein. Of 250,000 or so distinct CDR3 sequences in the sample, 15% to 20% were seen once. The CDR3 extends over 17 amino acids. V lost 4 bases and J lost 6; bases outside the gene matches: 12. Germline CDR1 LGHNA, CDR2 YSLEER. This TCR was recovered from a man younger than 35 who had mild COVID-19 (a few samples of this study predate the infection). Cell type and time point are not known. V and J are TRBV4-3 and TRBJ2-3, with 11 bases matching TRBD2. Source material: PBMCs or a T cell subset sorted from them (not recorded which). The CDR3 sequence: CASSRSLSGGGRDTQYF. The CDR3 DNA sequence: TGCGCCAGCAGCCGATCCCTTAGCGGGGGGGGGCGCGATACGCAGTATTTT.